This T cell receptor beta chain is drawn from a study of blood T cell repertoires in COVID-19. Sequencing was performed with immunoSEQ multiplex PCR; in TCRdb, only in-frame clones are kept and a portion is missing. The repertoire holds over 400,000 clones, with over 75% as singletons. The CDR3 consists of 13 residues. The germline V gene encodes CDR1 LNHNV and CDR2 YYDKDF (reference sequence). The V and J ends lost 8 bases and 1 base respectively, with 12 bases between them. The genes are TRBV15 and TRBJ2-7; possible D gene TRBD1, 6 bases. Sequencing was performed on peripheral blood. This sequence originates from a human donor in a cohort sampled during active COVID-19. In nucleotides, the CDR3 is TGTGCCACCTCACAGGGTGGTTCCTACGAGCAGTACTTC. It translates to CATSQGGSYEQYF. Variable domain in full (rest from reference TRBV15 and TRBJ2-7): DAMVIQNPRYQVTQFGKPVTLSCSQTLNHNVMYWYQQKSSQAPKLLFHYYDKDFNNEADTPDNFQSRRPNTSFCFLDIRSPGLGDTAMYLCATSQGGSYEQYFGPGTRLTVT.